Below are 20 T cell receptor beta chains sequenced from a single sample in a study of CXCR3-negative and CXCR3-positive naive CD8 T cells (dated by TCRdb to the late 2010s). These TCRs are of unknown antigen specificity. The sample was run on a NextSeq 550. The Human TCR Profiling Kit (MiLaboratory) was used to prepare UMI-labeled 5' RACE TRB cDNA libraries. After the reads were reprocessed by TCRdb, one entry was made per CDR3 protein sequence, with no DNA. The sample table includes some 150,000 distinct CDR3 sequences. About 0.27% of the sample rests with the top ten. Points the paper makes about the study in general: TRB CDR3s from CXCR3-positive naive cells showed higher hydrophobicity (lower Kidera factor 4), lower energy, and higher strength and volume indices than CXCR3-negative naive cells.

Specimen: naive CXCR3+ CD8+ T cells from blood. The cell subset or site label corresponds to: CD45RO-CCR7+CD27+CD95- naive CD8+ T cells expressing CXCR3 (TNR3+). These receptors were taken from a human donor in good health. Some clones in this sample may be carry-over from other donors' samples.

The CDR3 here is CASSRAGIGAFF. The chain combines TRBV7-9 with TRBJ1-1. CDR3 length equals 12 residues. Germline CDR1 SEHNR, CDR2 FQNEAQ (reference sequence).

The chain is built from TRBV4-2 and TRBJ2-7. The CDR3 runs 14 residues. Germline assignment: CDR1 LGHNA and CDR2 YNFKEQ. This chain's CDR3 is CASSIEPYSYEQYF.

The V gene is TRBV12-2, the J gene TRBJ2-7; with no DNA, the TCRdb D assignment of TRBD2 cannot be verified. TRBV12-2 is tagged as a pseudogene. The CDR3 has 14 residues. The CDR3: CASRPWTSTYEQYF.

The chain employs TRBV20-1 and TRBJ2-1; TCRdb's D call of TRBD2 is untestable without DNA. The germline gives CDR1 DFQATT, CDR2 SNEGSKA (reference sequence). CDR3 size: 14 residues. CDR3 region: CSASGTRATDEQFF.

The genes are TRBV7-8 and TRBJ2-3; TCRdb's D call, TRBD1, is unchecked because there is no DNA. This CDR3 region has 14 residues. Germline V gene lookup returns CDR1 SGHVS and CDR2 FQNEAQ. CDR3 amino acids: CASSSKTGRDAQYF.

The chain combines TRBV7-9 with TRBJ2-7. Germline CDR1 is SEHNR and CDR2 is FQNEAQ (reference sequence). The CDR3 is made up of 14 amino acids. The CDR3 protein is CASSERFESYEQYF.

The rearrangement uses TRBV5-1 and TRBJ1-2; TCRdb outputs TRBD1, but without DNA this stays unchecked. CDR1 is SGHRS, CDR2 YFSETQ, per germline. The CDR3 runs to 16 residues. The CDR3 is CASSLVGHPPDYGYTF.

The chain joins TRBV27 to TRBJ2-5; with no DNA, the TCRdb D assignment of TRBD1 cannot be verified. The CDR3 loop spans 14 amino acids. The germline CDR1 and CDR2 sequences are MNHEY and SMNVEV (reference sequence). CDR3 sequence: CASSRRDLEETQYF.

The chain joins TRBV2 to TRBJ1-6; TCRdb selects TRBD1, and the lack of DNA leaves this call unchecked. The CDR3 consists of 15 residues. In germline, CDR1 is SNHLY, CDR2 FYNNEI. CDR3 sequence: CASSGTRDKRSPLHF.

The chain is built from TRBV5-1 and TRBJ1-2; as DNA is missing, the TRBD1 call by TCRdb cannot be tested. CDR3 length: 15 amino acids. The germline gives CDR1 SGHRS, CDR2 YFSETQ. The CDR3 loop reads CASSPNGGNNYGYTF.

The chain couples TRBV4-2 to TRBJ2-3; TCRdb's D gene call, TRBD1, goes unchecked for lack of DNA. Looked up from germline, CDR1 is LGHNA and CDR2 is YNFKEQ. The CDR3 is 15 amino acids. The CDR3: CASSPRGPGTDTQYF.

The rearrangement uses TRBV20-1 and TRBJ1-2; TCRdb returns TRBD1, unconfirmable since there is no DNA. Germline V gives CDR1 DFQATT, CDR2 SNEGSKA (reference sequence). The CDR3 is made up of 13 amino acids. CDR3 sequence reads: CSAPTGINYGYTF.

The genes are TRBV6-2 or TRBV6-3 and TRBJ2-7; TCRdb reports TRBD1, a call that lacks DNA to check it against. The CDR3 runs 15 residues. Germline V gives CDR1 MNHEY, CDR2 SVGEGT. CDR3 region: CASSYAPGQSYEQYF.

The chain couples TRBV6-2 or TRBV6-3 to TRBJ1-2; TCRdb calls TRBD1, which cannot be checked without DNA. Per germline, CDR1 MNHEY and CDR2 SVGEGT. The CDR3 consists of 15 residues. The CDR3 sequence: CASSSNRGRSYGYTF.

This chain uses TRBV21-1 with TRBJ1-1; TCRdb lists TRBD1, though no DNA is available to test this call. TRBV21-1 constitutes a pseudogene. CDR3 length equals 20 residues. CDR3 region: CASSKKGAHRDRVTNTEAFF.

The rearrangement uses TRBV29-1 and TRBJ1-2; TCRdb returns TRBD1, unconfirmable since there is no DNA. Germline values: CDR1 SQVTM, CDR2 ANQGSEA. The CDR3 is made up of 17 amino acids. CDR3 loop: CSVTPGTVRTSNYGYTF.

V and J are TRBV9 and TRBJ2-7; TCRdb calls TRBD1, which cannot be checked without DNA. This CDR3 comprises 15 residues. CDR1 is SGDLS, CDR2 YYNGEE, per germline. CDR3 residues: CASSVDSGSPYEQYF.

CDR3 amino acids: CASSHQTGATWDEQFF. This chain uses TRBV4-1 with TRBJ2-1; TCRdb's D call of TRBD1 is untestable without DNA. Germline assignment: CDR1 MGHRA and CDR2 YSYEKL. The CDR3 consists of 16 residues.

This chain links TRBV5-6 with TRBJ1-1. Germline V gene lookup returns CDR1 SGHDT and CDR2 YYEEEE. The CDR3 is 14 residues long. CDR3 sequence: CASSLAPGGTEAFF. Full variable domain (missing parts from reference TRBV5-6 and TRBJ1-1): DAGVTQSPTHLIKTRGQQVTLRCSPKSGHDTVSWYQQALGQGPQFIFQYYEEEERQRGNFPDRFSGHQFPNYSSELNVNALLLGDSALYLCASSLAPGGTEAFFGQGTRLTVV.

The chain uses TRBV3-1 and TRBJ2-1; TCRdb selects TRBD1, and the lack of DNA leaves this call unchecked. This CDR3 has 13 amino acids. Germline V CDR1 and CDR2: LGHDT, YNNKEL (reference sequence). This chain's CDR3 is CAGSPGGADEQFF.